This T cell receptor (beta chain) stems from a study of tumor-infiltrating lymphocytes in oesophageal squamous cell carcinoma (dated by TCRdb to about 2016). Libraries were prepared through PCR. For sequencing, an Illumina HiSeq 2000 was employed. The public sequencing data were trimmed at Q25 with fastp and processed into clonotypes with MiXCR by TCRdb, which kept only in-frame beta chains. Records with the same CDR3 protein are collapsed into one entry carrying the most frequent genes and DNA. For this sample there are some 9,900 distinct CDR3 sequences; around 54% appear just once. The biggest ten clones account for more than 30% of the sample. This clonotype has at least ten counts. The specificity of this receptor is unknown. No much larger clonotype is one base removed from it; base qualities were not supplied. Measured from the cysteine to the phenylalanine, the CDR3 is 16 residues long. The DNA shown is the 48-base CDR3, in frame from base 1. A distance of 18 bases separates the germline ends of V and J, which lose 4 bases and 2 bases respectively. CDR1 SGHVS and CDR2 FNYEAQ were looked up in the germline V gene.

This receptor was taken from a female donor with esophageal squamous cell carcinoma. Recombination joined TRBV7-6 with TRBJ2-7, with the D call tentatively TRBD1 or TRBD2, each fitting 5 bases. The sequencing input was esophageal tumor tissue. The sequence in DNA is TGTGCCAGCAGCTCGGGGTCGGGGCAGGGCCCCTACGAGCAGTACTTC. Its protein reads: CASSSGSGQGPYEQYF.